The following is a T cell receptor (beta chain) sequence with its context. Different DNA sequences within this sample yield the same CDR3. The data were taken from a study of blood T cell repertoires in COVID-19. Study background: Material from acute and convalescent COVID-19 was sourced from the United States, Italy and Spain. T cells, B-cell-depleted T cells, or PBMCs provided the cDNA or gDNA that served as material.

In the authors' workflow: Reference gene primer amplification gave estimated nucleated cell counts. Clones were read by immunoSEQ multiplex PCR, and TCRdb kept only the in-frame ones, dropping some. V, J and clone size were drawn from that table, and D and trimming were deduced from the DNA. The sample holds under 400,000 clones, 90% seen once. CDR3 size: 15 residues. CDR1 LGHDT and CDR2 YNNKEL come from the germline V gene (reference sequence). The germline V and J ends were trimmed by 1 base and 0 bases, with 7 bases remaining between them. Sequenced input: peripheral blood. This clonotype originated in a man younger than 35 with active or convalescent COVID-19. This rearrangement joins TRBV3-1 (or the pseudogene TRBV3-2) to TRBJ1-3; D gene uncertain. DNA for the CDR3: TGTGCCAGCAGCCAAGTGGGCAGCTCTGGAAACACCATATATTTT. It encodes CASSQVGSSGNTIYF.